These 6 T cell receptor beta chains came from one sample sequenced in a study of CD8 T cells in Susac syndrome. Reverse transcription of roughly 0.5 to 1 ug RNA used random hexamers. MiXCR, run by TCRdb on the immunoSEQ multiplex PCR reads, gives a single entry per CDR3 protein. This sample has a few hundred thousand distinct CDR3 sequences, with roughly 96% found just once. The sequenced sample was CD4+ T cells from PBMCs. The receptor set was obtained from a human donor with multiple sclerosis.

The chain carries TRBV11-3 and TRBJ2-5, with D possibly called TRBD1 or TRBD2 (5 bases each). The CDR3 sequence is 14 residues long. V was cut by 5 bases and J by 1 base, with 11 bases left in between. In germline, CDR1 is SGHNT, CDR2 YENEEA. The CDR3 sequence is CASSQRGGQETQYF. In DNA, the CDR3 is TGTGCCAGCAGCCAGAGGGGCGGCCAAGAGACCCAGTACTTC.

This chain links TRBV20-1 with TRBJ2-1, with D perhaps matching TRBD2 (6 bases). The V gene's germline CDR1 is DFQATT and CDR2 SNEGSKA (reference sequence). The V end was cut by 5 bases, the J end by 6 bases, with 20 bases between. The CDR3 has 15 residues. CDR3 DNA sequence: TGCAGTGCTCTATCTTTCTACCGGGAGCGCAATGAGCAGTTCTTC. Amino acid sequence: CSALSFYRERNEQFF.

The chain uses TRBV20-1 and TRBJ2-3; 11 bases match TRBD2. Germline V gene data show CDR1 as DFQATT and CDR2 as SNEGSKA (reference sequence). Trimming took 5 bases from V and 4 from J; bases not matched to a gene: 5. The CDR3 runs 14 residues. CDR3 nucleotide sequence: TGCAGTGCTCTTAGCGGGGGGGCGGCAGATACGCAGTATTTT. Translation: CSALSGGAADTQYF.

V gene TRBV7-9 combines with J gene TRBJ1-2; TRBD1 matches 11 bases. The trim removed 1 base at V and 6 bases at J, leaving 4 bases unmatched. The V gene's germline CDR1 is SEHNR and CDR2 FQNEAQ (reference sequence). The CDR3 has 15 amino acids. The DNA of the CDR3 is TGTGCCAGCAGCTTAGTGCGGGACAGGGGGGATGGCTACACCTTC. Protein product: CASSLVRDRGDGYTF.

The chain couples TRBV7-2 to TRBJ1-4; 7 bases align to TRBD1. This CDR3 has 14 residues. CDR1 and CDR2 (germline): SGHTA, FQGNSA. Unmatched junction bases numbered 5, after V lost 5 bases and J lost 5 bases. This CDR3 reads CASSGQADNEKLFF. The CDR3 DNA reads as TGTGCCAGCAGCGGACAGGCGGACAATGAAAAACTGTTTTTT.

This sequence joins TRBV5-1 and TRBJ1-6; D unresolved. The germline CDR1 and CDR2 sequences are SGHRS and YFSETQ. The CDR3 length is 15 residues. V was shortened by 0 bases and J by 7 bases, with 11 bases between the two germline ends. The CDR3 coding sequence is TGCGCCAGCAGCTTGGTTTGGACGGAAAATTCACCCCTCCACTTT. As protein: CASSLVWTENSPLHF.